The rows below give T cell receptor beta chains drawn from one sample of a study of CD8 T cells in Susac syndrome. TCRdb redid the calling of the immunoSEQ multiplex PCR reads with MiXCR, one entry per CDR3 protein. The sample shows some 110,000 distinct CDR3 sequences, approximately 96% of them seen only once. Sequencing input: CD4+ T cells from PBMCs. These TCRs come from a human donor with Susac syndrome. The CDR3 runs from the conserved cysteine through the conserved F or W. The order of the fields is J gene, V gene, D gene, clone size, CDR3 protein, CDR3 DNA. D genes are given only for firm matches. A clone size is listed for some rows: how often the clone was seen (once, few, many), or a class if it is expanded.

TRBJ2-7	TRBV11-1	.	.	CASSSPSSGSYEQYF	TGTGCCAGCAGCTCCCCTTCGAGCGGTTCCTACGAGCAGTACTTC
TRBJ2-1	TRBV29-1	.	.	CSVSLGFYNEQFF	TGCAGCGTTTCCCTTGGGTTCTACAATGAGCAGTTCTTC
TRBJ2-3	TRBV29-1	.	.	CSVEVRGTDTQYF	TGCAGCGTTGAAGTACGCGGTACAGATACGCAGTATTTT
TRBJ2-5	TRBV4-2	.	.	CASSQDRGQETQYF	TGTGCCAGCAGCCAAGATAGGGGTCAAGAGACCCAGTACTTC
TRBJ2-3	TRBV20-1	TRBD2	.	CSATPGTSVNTDTQYF	TGCAGTGCTACCCCAGGGACTAGCGTGAACACAGATACGCAGTATTTT
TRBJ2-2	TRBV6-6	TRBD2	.	CASSQRELGELFF	TGTGCCAGCAGTCAGCGGGAGCTCGGGGAGCTGTTTTTT
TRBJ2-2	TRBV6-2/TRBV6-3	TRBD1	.	CASSLRTGNTGELFF	TGTGCCAGCAGTCTGCGGACAGGGAACACCGGGGAGCTGTTTTTT
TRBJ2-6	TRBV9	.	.	CASSVDARASSGANVLTF	TGTGCCAGCAGCGTAGACGCCAGGGCCTCCTCTGGGGCCAACGTCCTGACTTTC
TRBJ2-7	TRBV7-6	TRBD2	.	CASSLARTSGTYEQYF	TGTGCCAGCAGCTTAGCACGGACTAGCGGGACCTACGAGCAGTACTTC
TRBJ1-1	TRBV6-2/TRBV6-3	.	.	CASSEMNTEAFF	TGTGCCAGCAGTGAGATGAACACTGAAGCTTTCTTT
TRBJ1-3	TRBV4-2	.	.	CASSQELPGGNTIYF	TGTGCCAGCAGCCAAGAGTTGCCGGGGGGAAACACCATATATTTT
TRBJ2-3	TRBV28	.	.	CASSRPGRTTDTQYF	TGTGCCAGCAGTCGCCCCGGACGGACCACAGATACGCAGTATTTT
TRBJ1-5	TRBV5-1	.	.	CASSFGRGPESSQHF	TGCGCCAGCAGCTTTGGGAGGGGACCTGAATCTAGCCAGCATTTT
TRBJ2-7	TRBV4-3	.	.	CASSQGWAGYEQYF	TGCGCCAGCAGCCAAGGGTGGGCCGGCTACGAGCAGTACTTC
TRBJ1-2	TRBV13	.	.	CASSLTESYGYTF	TGTGCCAGCAGCTTAACGGAGAGCTATGGCTACACCTTC
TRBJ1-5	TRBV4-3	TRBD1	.	CASSQDRRLSNQPQHF	TGCGCCAGCAGCCAGGACAGGCGTCTTAGCAATCAGCCCCAGCATTTT
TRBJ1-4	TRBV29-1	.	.	CSVELPRFGTTNEKLFF	TGCAGCGTTGAATTACCACGATTCGGCACAACTAATGAAAAACTGTTTTTT
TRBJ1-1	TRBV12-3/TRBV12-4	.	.	CASNGIMNTEAFF	TGTGCCAGCAACGGTATAATGAACACTGAAGCTTTCTTT
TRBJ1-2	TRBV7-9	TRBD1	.	CASSFGTGDYGYTF	TGTGCCAGCAGCTTCGGGACAGGGGACTATGGCTACACCTTC
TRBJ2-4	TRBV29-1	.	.	CSVVFGGSAKNIQYF	TGCAGCGTTGTATTTGGAGGGAGTGCCAAAAACATTCAGTACTTC
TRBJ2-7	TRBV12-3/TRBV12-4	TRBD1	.	CASSLADRPSYEQYF	TGTGCCAGCAGTTTAGCGGACAGGCCCTCCTACGAGCAGTACTTC
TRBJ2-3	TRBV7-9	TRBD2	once	CASSPGPKREDTDTQYF	TGTGCCAGCAGCCCAGGGCCCAAGCGGGAGGACACAGATACGCAGTATTTT
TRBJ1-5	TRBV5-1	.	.	CASSLDGSNNQPQHF	TGCGCCAGCAGCTTGGATGGGTCAAACAATCAGCCCCAGCATTTT